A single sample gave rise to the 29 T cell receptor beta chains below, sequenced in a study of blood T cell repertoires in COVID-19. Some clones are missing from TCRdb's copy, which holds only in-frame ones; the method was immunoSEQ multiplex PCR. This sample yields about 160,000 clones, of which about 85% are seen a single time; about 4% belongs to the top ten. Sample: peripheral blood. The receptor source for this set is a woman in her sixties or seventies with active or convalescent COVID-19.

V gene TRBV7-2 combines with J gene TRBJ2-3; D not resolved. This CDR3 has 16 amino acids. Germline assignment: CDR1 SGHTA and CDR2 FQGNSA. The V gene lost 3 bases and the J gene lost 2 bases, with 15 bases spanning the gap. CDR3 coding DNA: TGTGCCAGCAGCTTCAGGCTCGACGATTTCACAGATACGCAGTATTTT. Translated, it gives CASSFRLDDFTDTQYF.

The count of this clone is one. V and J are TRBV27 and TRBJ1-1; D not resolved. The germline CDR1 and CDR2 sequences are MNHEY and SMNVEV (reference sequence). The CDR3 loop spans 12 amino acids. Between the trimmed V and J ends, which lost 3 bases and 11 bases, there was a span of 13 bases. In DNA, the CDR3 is TGTGCCAGCAGTTTCGGAGGTTCTGTCGCTTTCTTT. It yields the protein CASSFGGSVAFF.

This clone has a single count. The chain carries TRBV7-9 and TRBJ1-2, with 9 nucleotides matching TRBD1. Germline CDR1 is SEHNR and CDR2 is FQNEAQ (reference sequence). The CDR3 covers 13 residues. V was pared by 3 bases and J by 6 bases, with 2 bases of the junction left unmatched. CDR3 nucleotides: TGTGCCAGCAGCTTTGGACAGGGGAATGGCTACACCTTC. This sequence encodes CASSFGQGNGYTF.

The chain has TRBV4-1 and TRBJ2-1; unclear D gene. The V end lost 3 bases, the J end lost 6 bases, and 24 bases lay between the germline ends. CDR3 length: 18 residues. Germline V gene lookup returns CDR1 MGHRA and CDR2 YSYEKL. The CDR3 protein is CASSHRSTQLPPLNEQFF. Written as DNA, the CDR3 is TGCGCCAGCAGCCATCGCTCCACACAGCTCCCCCCTCTCAATGAGCAGTTCTTC.

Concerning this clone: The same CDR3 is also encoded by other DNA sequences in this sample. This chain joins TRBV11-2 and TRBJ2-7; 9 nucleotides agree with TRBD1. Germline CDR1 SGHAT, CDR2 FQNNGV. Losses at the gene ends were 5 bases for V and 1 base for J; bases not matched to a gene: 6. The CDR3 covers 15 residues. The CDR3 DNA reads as TGTGCCAGCAGCCTGGGACAGGGTGGGTCCTACGAGCAGTACTTC. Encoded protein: CASSLGQGGSYEQYF.

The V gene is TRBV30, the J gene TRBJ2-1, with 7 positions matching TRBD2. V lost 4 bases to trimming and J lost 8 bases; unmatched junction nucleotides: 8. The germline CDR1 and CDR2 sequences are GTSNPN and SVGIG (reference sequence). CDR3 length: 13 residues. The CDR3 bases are TGTGCCTGGAAGGGCGGGGGTGGAGATGAGCAGTTCTTC. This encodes CAWKGGGGDEQFF.

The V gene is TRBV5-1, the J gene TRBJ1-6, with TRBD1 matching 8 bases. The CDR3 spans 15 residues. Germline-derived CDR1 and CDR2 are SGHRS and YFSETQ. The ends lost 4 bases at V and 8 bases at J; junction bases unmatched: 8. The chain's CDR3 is CASSGSGGWDSPLHF. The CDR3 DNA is TGCGCCAGCAGCGGATCAGGGGGCTGGGATTCACCCCTCCACTTT.

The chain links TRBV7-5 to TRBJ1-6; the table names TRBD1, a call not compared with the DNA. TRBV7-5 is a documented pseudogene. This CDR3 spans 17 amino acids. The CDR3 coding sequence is TGTGCCAGAAGCTTAGAGATCTTTGGACAGAATAATTCACCCCTCCACTTT. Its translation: CARSLEIFGQNNSPLHF.

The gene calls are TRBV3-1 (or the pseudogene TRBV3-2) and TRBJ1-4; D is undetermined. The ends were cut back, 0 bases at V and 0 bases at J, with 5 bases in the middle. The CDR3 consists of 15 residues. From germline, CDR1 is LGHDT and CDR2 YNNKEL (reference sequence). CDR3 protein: CASSQDPSTNEKLFF. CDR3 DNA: TGTGCCAGCAGCCAAGACCCCTCAACTAATGAAAAACTGTTTTTT.

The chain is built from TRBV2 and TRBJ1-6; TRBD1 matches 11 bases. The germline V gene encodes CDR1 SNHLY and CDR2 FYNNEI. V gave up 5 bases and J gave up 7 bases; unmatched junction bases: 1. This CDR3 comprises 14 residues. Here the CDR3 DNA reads TGTGCCAGCAGTTGGGACAGGGGGAATTCACCCCTCCACTTT. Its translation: CASSWDRGNSPLHF.

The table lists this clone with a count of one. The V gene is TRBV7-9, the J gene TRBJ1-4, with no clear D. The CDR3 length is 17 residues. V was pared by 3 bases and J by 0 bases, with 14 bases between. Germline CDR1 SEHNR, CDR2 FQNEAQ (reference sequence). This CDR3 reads CASSFQIGGSTNEKLFF. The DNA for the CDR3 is TGTGCCAGCAGCTTCCAGATAGGAGGGTCAACTAATGAAAAACTGTTTTTT. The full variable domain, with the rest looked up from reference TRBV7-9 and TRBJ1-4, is DTGVSQNPRHKITKRGQNVTFRCDPISEHNRLYWYRQTLGQGPEFLTYFQNEAQLEKSRLLSDRFSAERPKGSFSTLEIQRTEQGDSAMYLCASSFQIGGSTNEKLFFGSGTQLSVL.

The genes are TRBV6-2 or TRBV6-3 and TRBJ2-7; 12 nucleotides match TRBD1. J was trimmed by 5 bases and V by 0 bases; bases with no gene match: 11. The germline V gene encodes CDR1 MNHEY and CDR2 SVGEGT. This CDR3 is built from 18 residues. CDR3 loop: CASSYSTRDRGLGDEQYF. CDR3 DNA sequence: TGTGCCAGCAGTTACTCGACCCGGGACAGGGGGCTTGGTGACGAGCAGTACTTC.

The CDR3 coding sequence is TGTGCCAGCAGTTATACAGGCGCCCAGTACTTC. The encoded protein is CASSYTGAQYF. V is TRBV7-2 and J is TRBJ2-5, with D perhaps TRBD1 (5 bases). Germline CDR1 SGHTA, CDR2 FQGNSA. The CDR3 sequence is 11 residues long. V lost 6 bases to trimming and J lost 9 bases, with 11 bases between them.

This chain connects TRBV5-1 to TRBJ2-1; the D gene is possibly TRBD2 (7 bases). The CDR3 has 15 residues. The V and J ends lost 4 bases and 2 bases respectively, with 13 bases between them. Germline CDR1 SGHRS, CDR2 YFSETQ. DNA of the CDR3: TGCGCCAGCAGCGGGGGGGCCTCCACCTACAATGAGCAGTTCTTC. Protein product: CASSGGASTYNEQFF.

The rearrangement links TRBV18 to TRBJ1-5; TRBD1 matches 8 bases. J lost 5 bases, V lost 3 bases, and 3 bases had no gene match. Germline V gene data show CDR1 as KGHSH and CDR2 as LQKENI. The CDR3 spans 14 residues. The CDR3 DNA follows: TGTGCCAGCTCACCGGCGACAGGGGATCAGCCCCAGCATTTT. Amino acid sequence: CASSPATGDQPQHF.

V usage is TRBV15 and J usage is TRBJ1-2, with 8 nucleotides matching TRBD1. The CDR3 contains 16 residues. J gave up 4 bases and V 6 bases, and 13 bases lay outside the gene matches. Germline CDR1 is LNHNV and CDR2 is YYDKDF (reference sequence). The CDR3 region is CATSRTGTGGGYGYTF. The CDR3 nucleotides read TGTGCCACCAGTAGGACAGGGACAGGAGGGGGCTATGGCTACACCTTC. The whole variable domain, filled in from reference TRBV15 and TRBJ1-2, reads DAMVIQNPRYQVTQFGKPVTLSCSQTLNHNVMYWYQQKSSQAPKLLFHYYDKDFNNEADTPDNFQSRRPNTSFCFLDIRSPGLGDTAMYLCATSRTGTGGGYGYTFGSGTRLTVV.

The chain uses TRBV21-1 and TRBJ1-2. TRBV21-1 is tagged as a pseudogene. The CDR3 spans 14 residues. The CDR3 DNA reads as TGTGCCAGCAGCAAAGGTACCCGATCGAGGGGCTACACCTTC. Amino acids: CASSKGTRSRGYTF.

CDR3 amino acids: CASSLAGQGPTEAFF. CDR3 in DNA: TGTGCCAGCAGCTTGGCGGGACAGGGGCCCACTGAAGCTTTCTTT. V and J are TRBV5-4 and TRBJ1-1, with 10 bases lining up with TRBD1. V dropped 0 bases and J dropped 4; count of bases not matched to a gene: 3. CDR3 length equals 15 residues. CDR1 and CDR2 from the germline V gene are SGHNT and YYREEE (reference sequence).

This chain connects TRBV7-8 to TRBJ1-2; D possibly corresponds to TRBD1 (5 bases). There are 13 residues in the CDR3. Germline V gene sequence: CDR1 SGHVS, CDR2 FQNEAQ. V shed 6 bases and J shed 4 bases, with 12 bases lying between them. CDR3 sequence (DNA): TGTGCCAGCAGTCCAGACAGCCTCTATGGCTACACCTTC. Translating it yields CASSPDSLYGYTF.

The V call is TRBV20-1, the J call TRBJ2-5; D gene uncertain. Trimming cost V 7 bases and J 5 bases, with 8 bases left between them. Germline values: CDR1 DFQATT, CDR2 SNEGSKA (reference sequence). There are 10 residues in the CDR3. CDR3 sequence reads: CSVERETQYF. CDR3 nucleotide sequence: TGCAGTGTAGAGAGGGAGACCCAGTACTTC.

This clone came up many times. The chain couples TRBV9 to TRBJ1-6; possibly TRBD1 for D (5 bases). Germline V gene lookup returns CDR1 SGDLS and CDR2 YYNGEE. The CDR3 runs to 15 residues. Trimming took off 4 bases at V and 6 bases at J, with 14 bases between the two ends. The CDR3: CASSLTVGGNSPLHF. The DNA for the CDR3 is TGTGCCAGCAGCTTGACAGTGGGGGGTAATTCACCCCTCCACTTT.

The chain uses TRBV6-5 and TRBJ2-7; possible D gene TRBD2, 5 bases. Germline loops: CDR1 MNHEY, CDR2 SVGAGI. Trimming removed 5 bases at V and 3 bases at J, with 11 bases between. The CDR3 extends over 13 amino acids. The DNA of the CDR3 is TGTGCCAGCAGTAACCCCGGGGTCTACGAGCAGTACTTC. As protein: CASSNPGVYEQYF.

CDR3 sequence (DNA): TGTGCCAGCAGCCCTCTGGGACTAGCGGGGGGGTTCTACGAGCAGTACTTC. Protein: CASSPLGLAGGFYEQYF. The V call is TRBV2, the J call TRBJ2-7; 16 bases are a match to TRBD2. In germline, CDR1 is SNHLY, CDR2 FYNNEI. The CDR3 covers 17 residues. Trimming cost V 6 bases and J 3 bases; bases outside gene matches: 8.

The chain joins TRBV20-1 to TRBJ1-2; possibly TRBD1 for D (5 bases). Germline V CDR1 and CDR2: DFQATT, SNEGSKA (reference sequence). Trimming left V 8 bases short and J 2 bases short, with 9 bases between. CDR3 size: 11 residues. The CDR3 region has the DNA TGCAGTTCGGACACGAACTATGGCTACACCTTC. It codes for CSSDTNYGYTF.

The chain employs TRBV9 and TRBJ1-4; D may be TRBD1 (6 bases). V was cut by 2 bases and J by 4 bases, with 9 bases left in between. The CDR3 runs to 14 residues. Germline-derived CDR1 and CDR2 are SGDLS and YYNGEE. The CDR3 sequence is CASSVTGLNEKLFF. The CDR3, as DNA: TGTGCCAGCAGCGTCACAGGGCTTAATGAAAAACTGTTTTTT.

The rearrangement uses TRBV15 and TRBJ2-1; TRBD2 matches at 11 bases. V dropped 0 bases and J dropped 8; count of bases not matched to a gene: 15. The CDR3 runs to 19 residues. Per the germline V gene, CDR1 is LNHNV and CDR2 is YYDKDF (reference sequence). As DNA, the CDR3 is TGTGCCACCAGCAGAGATCGTGCCCCGGGCCTAGCGGGGGGTCATGAGCAGTTCTTC. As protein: CATSRDRAPGLAGGHEQFF. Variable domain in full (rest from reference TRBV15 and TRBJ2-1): DAMVIQNPRYQVTQFGKPVTLSCSQTLNHNVMYWYQQKSSQAPKLLFHYYDKDFNNEADTPDNFQSRRPNTSFCFLDIRSPGLGDTAMYLCATSRDRAPGLAGGHEQFFGPGTRLTVL.

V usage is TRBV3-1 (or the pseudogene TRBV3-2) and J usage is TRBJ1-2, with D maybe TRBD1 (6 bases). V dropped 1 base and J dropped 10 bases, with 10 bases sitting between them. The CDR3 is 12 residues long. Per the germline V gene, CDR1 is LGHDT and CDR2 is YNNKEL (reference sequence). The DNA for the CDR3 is TGTGCCAGCAGCCAAGGGACAGCGGTCTACACCTTC. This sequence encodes CASSQGTAVYTF.

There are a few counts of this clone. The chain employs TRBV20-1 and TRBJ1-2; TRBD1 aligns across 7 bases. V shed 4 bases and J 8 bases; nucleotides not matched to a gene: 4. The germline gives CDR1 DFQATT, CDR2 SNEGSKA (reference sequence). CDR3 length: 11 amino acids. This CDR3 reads CSATGGQGYTF. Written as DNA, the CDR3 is TGCAGTGCTACAGGGGGGCAAGGCTACACCTTC.

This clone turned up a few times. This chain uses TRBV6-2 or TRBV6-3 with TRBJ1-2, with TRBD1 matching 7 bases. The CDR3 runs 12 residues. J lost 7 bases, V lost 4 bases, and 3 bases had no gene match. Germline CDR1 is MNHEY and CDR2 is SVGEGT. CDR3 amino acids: CASSFGQAGYTF. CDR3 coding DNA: TGTGCCAGCAGTTTCGGACAGGCTGGCTACACCTTC.